This T cell receptor beta chain was observed in a study of T cell responses to AZD1222 COVID-19 vaccine. The count of this clone is one. Its antigen remains unknown. Some clones are missing from TCRdb's copy, which holds only in-frame ones; the method was immunoSEQ multiplex PCR. The sample has around 150,000 clones; roughly nine tenths are singletons. Notes on the study in general: The donor cohort was predominantly white British with a female majority, and clonal diversity may have been underestimated. Spike-specific TCR breadth and depth were elevated following two AZD1222 doses.

CDR1 is SGHAT, CDR2 FQNNGV, per germline. V lost 1 base and J lost 4; bases outside the gene matches: 8. There are 18 residues in the CDR3. Pooling of second doses given at about 4 or about 12 weeks was done. The chain has TRBV11-2 and TRBJ2-2; 11 bases are shared with TRBD2. This receptor was taken from an adult who received the AZD1222 COVID-19 vaccine. The sequencing used peripheral blood, collected 28 days after the second AZD1222 dose. CDR3 in amino acids: CASSLVGLAGGPTGELFF. DNA of the CDR3: TGTGCCAGCAGCTTAGTGGGGCTAGCGGGGGGTCCCACCGGGGAGCTGTTTTTT.